A single T cell receptor (beta chain) is shown here with its context. These data come from a study of OX40 agonist ivuxolimab in advanced cancers. This table comes from immunoSEQ multiplex PCR, and its TCRdb copy is limited to in-frame clones, with some not included. The data hold 65,000 to 95,000 clones, with about 91% observed a single time. This CDR3 has 15 residues. Trimming took off 5 bases at V and 0 bases at J, with 14 bases between the two ends. Looked up from germline, CDR1 is SGHTA and CDR2 is FQGNSA. Sequences were derived from CD4+ or CD8+ T cells sorted from blood, sampled in a trial of the OX40 agonist ivuxolimab. This chain joins TRBV7-2 and TRBJ2-7, with D perhaps given as TRBD1 or TRBD2 (7 bases each). The TCR was taken from an adult with an advanced solid tumor such as melanoma, head and neck, liver or kidney cancer. The CDR3 sequence: CASSQGGSSSYEQYF. Here the CDR3 DNA reads TGTGCCAGCAGCCAGGGGGGGTCGAGCTCCTACGAGCAGTACTTC.